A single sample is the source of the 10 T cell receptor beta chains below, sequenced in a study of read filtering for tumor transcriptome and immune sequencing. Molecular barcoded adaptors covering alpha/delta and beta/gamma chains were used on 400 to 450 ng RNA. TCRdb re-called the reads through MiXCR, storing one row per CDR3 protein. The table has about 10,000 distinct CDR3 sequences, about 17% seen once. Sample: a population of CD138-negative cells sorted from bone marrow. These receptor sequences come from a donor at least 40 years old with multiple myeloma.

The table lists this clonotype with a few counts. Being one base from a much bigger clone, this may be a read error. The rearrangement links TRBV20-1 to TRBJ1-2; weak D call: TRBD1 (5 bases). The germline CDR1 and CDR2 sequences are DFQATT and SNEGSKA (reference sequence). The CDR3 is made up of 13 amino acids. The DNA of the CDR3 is TGCGGTGCTAGAGTCCAGGGTAACTATGGCTACACCTTC. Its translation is CGARVQGNYGYTF.

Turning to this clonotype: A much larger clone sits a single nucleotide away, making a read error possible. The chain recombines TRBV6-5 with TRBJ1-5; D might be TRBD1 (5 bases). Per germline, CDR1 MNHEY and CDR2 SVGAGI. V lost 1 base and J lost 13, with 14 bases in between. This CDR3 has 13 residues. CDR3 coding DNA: TGTGCCAGCAGTTACTTGGGGACCGCGACTCAGCATTTT. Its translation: CASSYLGTATQHF.

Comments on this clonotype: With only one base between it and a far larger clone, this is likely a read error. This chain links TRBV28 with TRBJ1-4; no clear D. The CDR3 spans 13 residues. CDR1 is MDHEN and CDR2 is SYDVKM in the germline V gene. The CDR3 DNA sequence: TGTGCCAGCAGTCTCCCTCACTTGCATACGCTGTATTTT. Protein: CASSLPHLHTLYF.

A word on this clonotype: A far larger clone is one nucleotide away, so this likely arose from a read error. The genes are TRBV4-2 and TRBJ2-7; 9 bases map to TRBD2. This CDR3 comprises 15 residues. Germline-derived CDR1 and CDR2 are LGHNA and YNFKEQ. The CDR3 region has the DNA TGTGCCAGCAGCTTGGAAGCGGGAGGCCTCTACGAGCGGTACTTC. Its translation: CASSLEAGGLYERYF.

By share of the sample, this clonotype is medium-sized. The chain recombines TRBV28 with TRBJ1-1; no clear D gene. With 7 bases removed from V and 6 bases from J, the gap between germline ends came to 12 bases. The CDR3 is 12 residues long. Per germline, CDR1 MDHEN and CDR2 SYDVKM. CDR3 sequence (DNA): TGTGCCAGCACCCTGGTAGGCTCTGAAGCTTTCTTT. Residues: CASTLVGSEAFF. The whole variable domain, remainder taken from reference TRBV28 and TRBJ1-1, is DVKVTQSSRYLVKRTGEKVFLECVQDMDHENMFWYRQDPGLGLRLIYFSYDVKMKEKGDIPEGYSVSREKKERFSLILESASTNQTSMYLCASTLVGSEAFFGQGTRLTVV.

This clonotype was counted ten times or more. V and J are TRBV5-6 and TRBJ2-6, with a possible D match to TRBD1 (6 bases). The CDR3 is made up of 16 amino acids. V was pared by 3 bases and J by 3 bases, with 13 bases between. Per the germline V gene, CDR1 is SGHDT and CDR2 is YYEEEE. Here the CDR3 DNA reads TGTGCCAGCAGCTGGGGACATGGGGATGGGGCCAACGTCCTGACTTTC. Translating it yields CASSWGHGDGANVLTF.

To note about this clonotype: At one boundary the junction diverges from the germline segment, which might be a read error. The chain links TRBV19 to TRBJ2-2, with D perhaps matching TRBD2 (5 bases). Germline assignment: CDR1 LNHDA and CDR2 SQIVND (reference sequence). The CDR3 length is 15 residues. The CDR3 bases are TGTGCCAGTAGTTTGGTGGCTGAGTGGACCGGGGAGCCGTTCTTT. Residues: CASSLVAEWTGEPFF.

Written as DNA, the CDR3 is TGCAGTGCTAGGTTTAGCGGGGCTTCCTACGAGCAGTACTTC. It codes for CSARFSGASYEQYF. The chain couples TRBV20-1 to TRBJ2-7, with TRBD2 matching 8 bases. With 3 bases clipped from V and 1 base from J, the junction kept 5 bases outside the gene matches. The CDR3 sequence is 14 residues long. CDR1 and CDR2 (germline): DFQATT, SNEGSKA (reference sequence).

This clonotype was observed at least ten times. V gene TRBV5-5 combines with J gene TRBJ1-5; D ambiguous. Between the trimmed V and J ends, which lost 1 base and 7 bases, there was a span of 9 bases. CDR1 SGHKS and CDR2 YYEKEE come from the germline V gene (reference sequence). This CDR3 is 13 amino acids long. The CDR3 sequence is CASSLSGLQPQHF. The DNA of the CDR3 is TGTGCCAGCAGCTTGTCCGGGTTACAGCCCCAGCATTTT.

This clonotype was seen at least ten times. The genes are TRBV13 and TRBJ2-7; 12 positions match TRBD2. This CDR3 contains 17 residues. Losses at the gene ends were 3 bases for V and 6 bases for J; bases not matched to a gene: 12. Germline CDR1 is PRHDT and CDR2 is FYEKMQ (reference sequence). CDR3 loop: CASSFRALAGGPSEQYF. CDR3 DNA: TGTGCCAGCAGCTTTCGCGCTCTAGCGGGAGGGCCGAGCGAGCAGTACTTC.